This entry lists 24 T cell receptor beta chains sequenced from one sample in a study of human T cells and chemical hapten exposure (dated by TCRdb to about 2021). The library was generated by RACE. TCRdb records NextSeq 500 as the sequencer. Starting from the raw public reads, TCRdb applied fastp trimming at Q25, assembled clones with MiXCR and retained in-frame beta chains. Each record represents a unique CDR3 protein, reported with the most common genes and DNA among its rows. The sample data list 120,000 or so distinct CDR3 sequences, and approximately 14% of these were observed just once. Roughly 0.92% of the sample belongs to the ten largest clones. The label giving this sample's time point can be read as: patch test 1, 2 weeks after DPC sensitization. The treatment or condition label here, explained by the study, means: therapeutic diphenylcyclopropenone sensitization with weekly scalp DPC.

Sequencing was performed on whole blood, taken in connection with sensitization to the hapten diphenylcyclopropenone (DPC). These receptor sequences come from a man aged 18 to 30 with alopecia areata. Some clones in this sample may be carry-over from other donors' samples.

This clonotype has a handful of counts. The V call is TRBV18, the J call TRBJ2-3, with D hard to call. The CDR3 has 12 amino acids. Germline CDR1 reads KGHSH; CDR2 reads LQKENI. Trimming took off 2 bases at V and 2 bases at J, with 2 bases between the two ends. The CDR3 is CASSPITDTQYF. The CDR3 nucleotides read TGTGCCAGCTCACCAATCACAGATACGCAGTATTTT.

The chain combines TRBV4-1 with TRBJ1-1, with D possibly matching TRBD1 (5 bases). Germline CDR1 reads MGHRA; CDR2 reads YSYEKL. This CDR3 region has 14 residues. Trimming removed 3 bases from V and 4 bases from J, with 12 bases in between. The CDR3 is CASSHPGLITEAFF. The CDR3 bases are TGCGCCAGCAGCCATCCGGGACTTATCACTGAAGCTTTCTTT.

This clonotype was detected only a few times. The chain has TRBV6-2 or TRBV6-3 and TRBJ1-1; D remains ambiguous. V gave up 6 bases and J gave up 2 bases, with 16 bases separating them. Germline V gives CDR1 MNHEY, CDR2 SVGEGT. The CDR3 spans 15 residues. The DNA of the CDR3 is TGTGCCAGCAGCCTCAGAGGCTACCTCAACACTGAAGCTTTCTTT. It codes for CASSLRGYLNTEAFF.

This sequence joins TRBV24-1 and TRBJ2-5, with TRBD1 identical over 8 bases. The CDR3 extends over 16 amino acids. J was trimmed by 1 base and V by 4 bases; bases with no gene match: 7. CDR1 and CDR2 from the germline V gene are KGHDR and SFDVKD. The CDR3 loop reads CATSEGTGGPQETQYF. The DNA of the CDR3 is TGTGCCACCAGTGAGGGGACAGGAGGGCCCCAAGAGACCCAGTACTTC.

In this sample, this clonotype turned up many times. The rearrangement joins TRBV4-3 to TRBJ2-7, with 8 bases identical to TRBD1. This CDR3 contains 19 residues. The J segment lost 1 base and the V segment lost 2 bases, leaving 16 bases of the junction unmatched. The germline gives CDR1 LGHNA, CDR2 YSLEER. CDR3 sequence (DNA): TGCGCCAGCAGCCAACCTGATCTCCGAGGACAGGGAGAATCCTACGAGCAGTACGTC. The encoded protein is CASSQPDLRGQGESYEQYV.

This clonotype was observed a few times. The chain is built from TRBV11-2 and TRBJ1-2; the match to TRBD1 covers 8 bases. J was trimmed by 4 bases and V by 1 base; bases with no gene match: 5. The germline CDR1 and CDR2 sequences are SGHAT and FQNNGV. The CDR3 contains 15 residues. CDR3 region: CASSLAGDRTYGYTF. The CDR3 DNA reads as TGTGCCAGCAGCTTAGCGGGGGACAGGACCTATGGCTACACCTTC.

The gene calls are TRBV29-1 and TRBJ2-3; D is perhaps TRBD1 or TRBD2 (5 bases each). The V end lost 4 bases, the J end lost 7 bases, and 18 bases lay between the germline ends. CDR3 size: 14 residues. Germline-derived CDR1 and CDR2 are SQVTM and ANQGSEA. The CDR3 sequence is CSVGDPSQSHTQYF. As DNA, the CDR3 is TGCAGCGTTGGGGACCCCAGCCAATCTCATACGCAGTATTTT.

The chain carries TRBV20-1 and TRBJ1-2; possible D gene TRBD1, 5 bases. The CDR3 extends over 14 amino acids. Germline CDR1 is DFQATT and CDR2 is SNEGSKA (reference sequence). The V and J ends lost 3 bases and 5 bases respectively, with 16 bases between them. The CDR3 loop reads CSASSGGVGYGYTF. Written as DNA, the CDR3 is TGCAGTGCTAGTTCCGGGGGAGTAGGTTATGGCTACACCTTC.

V usage is TRBV7-9 and J usage is TRBJ2-7; no definite D call. Germline V gene lookup returns CDR1 SEHNR and CDR2 FQNEAQ (reference sequence). This CDR3 spans 14 amino acids. The V end was cut by 0 bases, the J end by 2 bases, with 8 bases between. In DNA form, the CDR3 reads TGTGCCAGCAGCTTAGCGAACGAAGCCTACGAGCAGTACTTC. Translating it yields CASSLANEAYEQYF. Supplemented by reference TRBV7-9 and TRBJ2-7, the full variable domain reads DTGVSQNPRHKITKRGQNVTFRCDPISEHNRLYWYRQTLGQGPEFLTYFQNEAQLEKSRLLSDRFSAERPKGSFSTLEIQRTEQGDSAMYLCASSLANEAYEQYFGPGTRLTVT.

In its sample, this clonotype was seen a few times. V and J are TRBV20-1 and TRBJ2-7, with 7 bases fitting TRBD2. Germline CDR1 reads DFQATT; CDR2 reads SNEGSKA (reference sequence). J gave up 5 bases and V 3 bases, and 10 bases lay outside the gene matches. This CDR3 comprises 14 residues. This CDR3 is CSASPRGIPHEQYV. The CDR3 DNA reads as TGCAGTGCTAGCCCGCGGGGGATCCCCCACGAGCAGTACGTC.

This sequence joins TRBV3-1 and TRBJ2-5; D remains unclear. With 2 bases removed from V and 4 bases from J, the gap between germline ends came to 5 bases. This CDR3 is 12 amino acids long. CDR1 is LGHDT and CDR2 is YNNKEL in the germline V gene (reference sequence). In nucleotides, the CDR3 is TGTGCCAGCAGCCAATTAAGAGAGACCCAGTACTTC. It specifies CASSQLRETQYF.

This clonotype showed up many times. The CDR3 reads CASSLTGDTSPLHF. The CDR3 DNA reads as TGTGCCAGCAGTTTAACAGGGGATACCTCACCCCTCCACTTT. V is TRBV28 and J is TRBJ1-6; the match to TRBD1 covers 7 bases. J gave up 10 bases and V 2 bases, and 5 bases lay outside the gene matches. This CDR3 is 14 amino acids long. Per the germline V gene, CDR1 is MDHEN and CDR2 is SYDVKM.

This rearrangement joins TRBV7-2 to TRBJ1-2; D gene unclear. The germline V and J ends were trimmed by 4 bases and 4 bases, with 7 bases remaining between them. The CDR3 totals 12 residues. CDR1 is SGHTA, CDR2 FQGNSA, per germline. CDR3 coding DNA: TGTGCCAGCAGCTCATCAGGCTATGGCTACACCTTC. Protein sequence: CASSSSGYGYTF.

V and J are TRBV29-1 and TRBJ2-3; D not certain. Germline lookup yields CDR1 SQVTM and CDR2 ANQGSEA. Deletions cut 7 bases from V and 4 bases from J, with 12 bases between. The CDR3 contains 12 residues. The CDR3 is CSGQKFADTQYF. DNA for the CDR3: TGCAGCGGACAAAAATTCGCAGATACGCAGTATTTT.

This clonotype was recorded a few times. The chain has TRBV15 and TRBJ1-1; D gene ambiguous. The CDR3 length is 17 residues. Germline V gene sequence: CDR1 LNHNV, CDR2 YYDKDF (reference sequence). V was shortened by 0 bases and J by 5 bases, with 19 bases between the two germline ends. The CDR3 DNA is TGTGCCACCAGCAGAGAAGAACGGGTCATCTCTATGACTGAAGCTTTCTTT. Translation: CATSREERVISMTEAFF.

Ten or more counts support this clonotype. The CDR3 loop reads CASSLDGGLTYNEQFF. DNA of the CDR3: TGTGCCAGCAGCCTAGATGGGGGGCTCACCTACAATGAGCAGTTCTTC. The V call is TRBV3-1, the J call TRBJ2-1; D may correspond to TRBD1 or TRBD2 (6 bases each). The CDR3 runs to 16 residues. V was clipped by 4 bases and J by 2 bases, with 15 bases between them. Per germline, CDR1 LGHDT and CDR2 YNNKEL (reference sequence).

In its sample, this clonotype was seen a few times. This chain links TRBV9 with TRBJ2-3; 8 bases map to TRBD1. Losses at the gene ends were 4 bases for V and 3 bases for J; bases not matched to a gene: 10. Germline lookup yields CDR1 SGDLS and CDR2 YYNGEE. CDR3 length: 16 amino acids. The CDR3 nucleotides are TGTGCCAGCAGCACCCAACGGACAGGGTTGACAGATACGCAGTATTTT. Residues: CASSTQRTGLTDTQYF.

The chain couples TRBV11-1 to TRBJ1-1, with TRBD1 as a possible D gene (6 bases). The CDR3 totals 14 residues. Per germline, CDR1 SGHAT and CDR2 FQDESV (reference sequence). V lost 3 bases and J 4 bases, leaving 12 bases between the germline ends. CDR3 nucleotides: TGTGCCAGCAGCTTGAACAGGGTGGGCACTGAAGCTTTCTTT. Translation gives CASSLNRVGTEAFF.

In this sample, this clonotype turned up a few times. The chain employs TRBV20-1 and TRBJ1-2, with D unclear. Germline lookup yields CDR1 DFQATT and CDR2 SNEGSKA (reference sequence). This CDR3 comprises 14 residues. V was clipped by 2 bases and J by 2 bases, with 12 bases between them. CDR3 amino acids: CSARIFSFNYGYTF. For the CDR3, the DNA is TGCAGTGCTAGAATTTTCTCCTTCAACTATGGCTACACCTTC.

This clonotype was detected only a few times. This sequence joins TRBV18 and TRBJ2-1; D possibly corresponds to TRBD1 (6 bases). This CDR3 has 15 amino acids. Trimming cost V 5 bases and J 0 bases, with 11 bases left between them. CDR1 and CDR2 (germline): KGHSH, LQKENI. The CDR3: CASSVGASSYNEQFF. As DNA, the CDR3 is TGTGCCAGCTCAGTGGGGGCCAGCTCCTACAATGAGCAGTTCTTC.

There are a few counts of this clonotype. J is TRBJ1-1 and V is TRBV4-2; D gene ambiguous. The V and J ends lost 0 bases and 4 bases respectively, with 9 bases between them. Looked up from germline, CDR1 is LGHNA and CDR2 is YNFKEQ. The CDR3 is made up of 14 amino acids. The CDR3 DNA follows: TGTGCCAGCAGCCAAGATCCGGGAATCACTGAAGCTTTCTTT. Encoded protein: CASSQDPGITEAFF.

This chain links TRBV18 with TRBJ2-6; a weak D match, TRBD2 (7 bases). The CDR3 runs to 16 residues. V was pared by 1 base and J by 2 bases, with 9 bases between. The germline V gene encodes CDR1 KGHSH and CDR2 LQKENI. CDR3 bases: TGTGCCAGCTCACCACGGGGGGGCGCTGGGGCCAACGTCCTGACTTTC. Translating it yields CASSPRGGAGANVLTF.

This clonotype turned up a few times. The chain recombines TRBV7-8 with TRBJ1-6; no clear D. Germline V gives CDR1 SGHVS, CDR2 FQNEAQ. The CDR3 runs 15 residues. Trimming removed 5 bases from V and 6 bases from J, with 14 bases in between. CDR3 sequence reads: CASSLMWGINSPLHF. The CDR3 region has the DNA TGTGCCAGCAGCCTTATGTGGGGTATTAATTCACCCCTCCACTTT. The variable domain in full, completed from reference TRBV7-8 and TRBJ1-6, reads GAGVSQSPRYKVAKRGQDVALRCDPISGHVSLFWYQQALGQGPEFLTYFQNEAQLDKSGLPSDRFFAERPEGSVSTLKIQRTQQEDSAVYLCASSLMWGINSPLHFGNGTRLTVT.

This clonotype was seen a handful of times. The junction does not match germline at one end; this may be a read error. This chain links TRBV7-9 with TRBJ2-5, with D possibly matching TRBD2 (6 bases). The germline V gene encodes CDR1 SEHNR and CDR2 FQNEAQ (reference sequence). The CDR3 extends over 9 amino acids. CDR3 sequence reads: CASSQEGHF. The DNA for the CDR3 is TGTGCCAGCAGCCAGGAGGGCCACTTC.